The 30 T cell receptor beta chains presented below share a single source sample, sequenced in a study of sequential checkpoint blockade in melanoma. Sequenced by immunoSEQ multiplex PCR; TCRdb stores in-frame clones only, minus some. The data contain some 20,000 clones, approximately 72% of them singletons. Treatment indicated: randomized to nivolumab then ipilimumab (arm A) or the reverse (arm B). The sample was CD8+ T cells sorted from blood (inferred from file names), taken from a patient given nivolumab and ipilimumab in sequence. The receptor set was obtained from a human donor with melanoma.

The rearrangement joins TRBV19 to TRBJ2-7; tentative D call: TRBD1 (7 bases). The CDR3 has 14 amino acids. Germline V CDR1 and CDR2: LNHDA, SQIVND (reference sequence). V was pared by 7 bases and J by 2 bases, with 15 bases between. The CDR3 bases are TGTGCCAGTACCTCGGGGGACAGTGCCTACGAGCAGTACTTC. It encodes CASTSGDSAYEQYF.

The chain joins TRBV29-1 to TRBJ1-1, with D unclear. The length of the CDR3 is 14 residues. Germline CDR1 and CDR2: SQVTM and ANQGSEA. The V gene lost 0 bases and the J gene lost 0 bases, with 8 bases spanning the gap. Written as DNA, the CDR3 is TGCAGCGTTGAAGATCGTAACATGAACACTGAAGCTTTCTTT. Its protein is CSVEDRNMNTEAFF.

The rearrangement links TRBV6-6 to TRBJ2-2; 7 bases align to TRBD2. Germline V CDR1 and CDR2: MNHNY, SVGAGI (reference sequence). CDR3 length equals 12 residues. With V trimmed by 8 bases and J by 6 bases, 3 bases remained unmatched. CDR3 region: CASLREPGELFF. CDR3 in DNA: TGTGCCAGCCTGCGGGAGCCCGGGGAGCTGTTTTTT.

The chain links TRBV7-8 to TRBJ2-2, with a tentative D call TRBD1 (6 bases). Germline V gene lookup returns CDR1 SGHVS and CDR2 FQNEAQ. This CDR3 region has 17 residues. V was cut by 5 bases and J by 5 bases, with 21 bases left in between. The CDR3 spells CASSPGQLLGRTGELFF. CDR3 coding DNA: TGTGCCAGCAGCCCTGGACAGCTGCTGGGAAGGACCGGGGAGCTGTTTTTT.

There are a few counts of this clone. The DNA for the CDR3 is TGTGCCAGTAGTCCCTCGAGCGGGAGACAGCAGTACTTC. It translates to CASSPSSGRQQYF. The chain has TRBV19 and TRBJ2-7, with 8 bases identical to TRBD2. V lost 5 bases to trimming and J lost 8 bases; unmatched junction nucleotides: 8. This CDR3 spans 13 amino acids. Looked up from germline, CDR1 is LNHDA and CDR2 is SQIVND (reference sequence).

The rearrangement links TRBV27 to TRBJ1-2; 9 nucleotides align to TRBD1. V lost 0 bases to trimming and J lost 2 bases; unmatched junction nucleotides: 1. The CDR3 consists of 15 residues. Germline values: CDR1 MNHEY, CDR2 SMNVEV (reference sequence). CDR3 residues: CASSLSTGGNYGYTF. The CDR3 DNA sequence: TGTGCCAGCAGTTTATCCACAGGGGGCAACTATGGCTACACCTTC.

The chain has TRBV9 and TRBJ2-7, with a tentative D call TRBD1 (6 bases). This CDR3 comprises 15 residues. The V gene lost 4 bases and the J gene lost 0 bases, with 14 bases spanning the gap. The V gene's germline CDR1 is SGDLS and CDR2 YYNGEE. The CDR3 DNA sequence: TGTGCCAGCAGCCGATTCAGGACAGACTCCTACGAGCAGTACTTC. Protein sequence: CASSRFRTDSYEQYF.

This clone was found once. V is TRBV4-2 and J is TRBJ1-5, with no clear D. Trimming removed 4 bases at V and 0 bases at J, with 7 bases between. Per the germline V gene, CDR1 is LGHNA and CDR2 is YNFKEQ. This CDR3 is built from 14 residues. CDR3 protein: CASSRRGSNQPQHF. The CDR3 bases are TGTGCCAGCAGCCGACGGGGTAGCAATCAGCCCCAGCATTTT.

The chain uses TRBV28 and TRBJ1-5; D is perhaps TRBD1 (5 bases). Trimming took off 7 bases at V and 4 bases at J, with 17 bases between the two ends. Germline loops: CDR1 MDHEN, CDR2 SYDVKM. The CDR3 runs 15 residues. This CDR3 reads CASIPRTLPNQPQHF. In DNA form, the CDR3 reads TGTGCCAGCATCCCGAGGACACTCCCTAATCAGCCCCAGCATTTT.

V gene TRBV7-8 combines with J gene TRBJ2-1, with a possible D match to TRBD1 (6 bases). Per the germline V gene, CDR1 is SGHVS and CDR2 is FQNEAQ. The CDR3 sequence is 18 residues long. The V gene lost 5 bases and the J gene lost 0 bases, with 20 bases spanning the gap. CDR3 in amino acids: CASSLAPNRDNSYNEQFF. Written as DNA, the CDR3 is TGTGCCAGCAGCCTTGCCCCGAACCGGGACAACTCCTACAATGAGCAGTTCTTC.

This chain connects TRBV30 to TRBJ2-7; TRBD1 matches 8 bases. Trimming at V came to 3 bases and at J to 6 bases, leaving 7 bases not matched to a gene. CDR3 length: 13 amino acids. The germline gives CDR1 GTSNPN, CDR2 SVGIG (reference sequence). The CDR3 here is CAWSDRGSREQYF. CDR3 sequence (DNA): TGTGCCTGGAGCGACAGGGGTTCCCGCGAGCAGTACTTC.

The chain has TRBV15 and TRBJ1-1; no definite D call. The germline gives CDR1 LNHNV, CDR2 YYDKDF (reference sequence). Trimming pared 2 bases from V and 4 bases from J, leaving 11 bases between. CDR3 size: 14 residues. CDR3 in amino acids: CATSRNRGGTEAFF. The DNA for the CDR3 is TGTGCCACCAGCAGAAACCGGGGAGGCACTGAAGCTTTCTTT. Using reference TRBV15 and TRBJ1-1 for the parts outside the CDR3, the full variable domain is DAMVIQNPRYQVTQFGKPVTLSCSQTLNHNVMYWYQQKSSQAPKLLFHYYDKDFNNEADTPDNFQSRRPNTSFCFLDIRSPGLGDTAMYLCATSRNRGGTEAFFGQGTRLTVV.

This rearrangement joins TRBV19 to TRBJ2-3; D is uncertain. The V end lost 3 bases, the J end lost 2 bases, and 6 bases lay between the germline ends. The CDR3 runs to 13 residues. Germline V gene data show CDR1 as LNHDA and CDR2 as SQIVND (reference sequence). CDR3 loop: CASSISPTDTQYF. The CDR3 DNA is TGTGCCAGTAGTATTAGTCCCACAGATACGCAGTATTTT.

CDR3 coding DNA: TGTGCCAGCAGTTCCCTACGGGACAGCTACGAGCAGTACTTC. Its translation is CASSSLRDSYEQYF. V and J are TRBV28 and TRBJ2-7, with 7 bases fitting TRBD1. V shed 4 bases, J shed 3 bases, and the junction held 6 bases outside the gene matches. Germline V gene data show CDR1 as MDHEN and CDR2 as SYDVKM. CDR3 length: 14 residues.

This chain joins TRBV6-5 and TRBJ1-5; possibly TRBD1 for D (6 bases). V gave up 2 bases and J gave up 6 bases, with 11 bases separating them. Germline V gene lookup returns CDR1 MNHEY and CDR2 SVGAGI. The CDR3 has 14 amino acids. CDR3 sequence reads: CASSYAGAGQPQHF. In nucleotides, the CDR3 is TGTGCCAGCAGTTACGCAGGGGCGGGTCAGCCCCAGCATTTT.

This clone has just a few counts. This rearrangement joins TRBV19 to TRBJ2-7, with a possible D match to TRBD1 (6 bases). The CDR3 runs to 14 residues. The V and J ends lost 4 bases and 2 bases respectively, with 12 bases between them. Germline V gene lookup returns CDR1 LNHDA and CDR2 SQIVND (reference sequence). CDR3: CASSKLGQAYEQYF. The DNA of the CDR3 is TGTGCCAGTAGTAAACTGGGACAAGCCTACGAGCAGTACTTC.

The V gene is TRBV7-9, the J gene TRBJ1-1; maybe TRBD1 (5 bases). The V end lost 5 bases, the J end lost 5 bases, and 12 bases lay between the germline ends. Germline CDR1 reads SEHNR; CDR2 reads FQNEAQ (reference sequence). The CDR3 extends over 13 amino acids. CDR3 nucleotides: TGTGCCAGCAGCGCCTCGACAGCTACTGAAGCTTTCTTT. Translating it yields CASSASTATEAFF.

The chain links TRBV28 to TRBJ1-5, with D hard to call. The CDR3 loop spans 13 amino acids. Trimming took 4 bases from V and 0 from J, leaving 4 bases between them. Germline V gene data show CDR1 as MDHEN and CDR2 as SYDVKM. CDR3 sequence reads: CASSWSSNQPQHF. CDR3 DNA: TGTGCCAGCAGTTGGAGTAGCAATCAGCCCCAGCATTTT.

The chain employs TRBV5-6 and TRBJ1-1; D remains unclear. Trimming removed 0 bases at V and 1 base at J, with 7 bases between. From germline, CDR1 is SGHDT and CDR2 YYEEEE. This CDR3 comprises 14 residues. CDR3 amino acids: CASSLVQKNTEAFF. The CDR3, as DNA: TGTGCCAGCAGCTTGGTACAAAAGAACACTGAAGCTTTCTTT.

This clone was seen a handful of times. The CDR3 loop is CASSLLTDNTEAFF. CDR3 sequence (DNA): TGTGCCAGCAGCCTCCTAACAGATAACACTGAAGCTTTCTTT. The chain joins TRBV7-9 to TRBJ1-1; the D is unclear. The CDR3 totals 14 residues. V was pared by 5 bases and J by 2 bases, with 12 bases between. Looked up from germline, CDR1 is SEHNR and CDR2 is FQNEAQ (reference sequence).

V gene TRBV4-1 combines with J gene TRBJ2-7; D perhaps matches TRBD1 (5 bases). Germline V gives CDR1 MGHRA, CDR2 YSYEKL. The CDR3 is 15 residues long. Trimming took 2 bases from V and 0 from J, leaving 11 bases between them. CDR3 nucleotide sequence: TGCGCCAGCAGCCAAAATCCAGGGTCCTCCTACGAGCAGTACTTC. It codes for CASSQNPGSSYEQYF.

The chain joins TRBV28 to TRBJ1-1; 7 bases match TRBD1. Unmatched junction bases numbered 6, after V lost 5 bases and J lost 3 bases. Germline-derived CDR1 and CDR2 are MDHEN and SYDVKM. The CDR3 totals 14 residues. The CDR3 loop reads CASSPRDSHTEAFF. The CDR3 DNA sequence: TGTGCCAGCAGTCCGCGGGACAGCCACACTGAAGCTTTCTTT.

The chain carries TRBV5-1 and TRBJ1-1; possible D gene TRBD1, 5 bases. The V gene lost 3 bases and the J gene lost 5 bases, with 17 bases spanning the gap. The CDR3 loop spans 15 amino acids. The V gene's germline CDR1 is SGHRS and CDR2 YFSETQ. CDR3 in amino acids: CASSSMRGARTEAFF. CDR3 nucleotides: TGCGCCAGCAGCTCGATGCGTGGGGCGCGGACTGAAGCTTTCTTT.

CDR3 protein: CASSYRDIGQPQHF. The CDR3 DNA reads as TGTGCCAGCTCATACCGGGACATTGGTCAGCCCCAGCATTTT. The chain employs TRBV19 and TRBJ1-5; a possible D gene is TRBD1 (6 bases). There are 14 residues in the CDR3. The ends were cut back, 9 bases at V and 6 bases at J, with 18 bases in the middle. Germline values: CDR1 LNHDA, CDR2 SQIVND (reference sequence).

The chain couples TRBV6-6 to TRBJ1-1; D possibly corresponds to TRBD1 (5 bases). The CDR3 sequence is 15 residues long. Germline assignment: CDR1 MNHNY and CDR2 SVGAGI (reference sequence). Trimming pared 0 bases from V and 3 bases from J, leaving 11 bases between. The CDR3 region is CASSYSNRGYTEAFF. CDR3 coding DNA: TGTGCCAGCAGTTACTCGAATAGGGGATACACTGAAGCTTTCTTT.

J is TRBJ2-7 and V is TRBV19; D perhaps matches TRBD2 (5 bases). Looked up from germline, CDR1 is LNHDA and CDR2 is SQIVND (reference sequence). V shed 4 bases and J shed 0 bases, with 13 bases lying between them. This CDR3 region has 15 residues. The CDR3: CASSTSGYSSYEQYF. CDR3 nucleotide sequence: TGTGCCAGTAGTACCAGCGGATACAGCTCCTACGAGCAGTACTTC. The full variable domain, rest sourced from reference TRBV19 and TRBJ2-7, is DGGITQSPKYLFRKEGQNVTLSCEQNLNHDAMYWYRQDPGQGLRLIYYSQIVNDFQKGDIAEGYSVSREKKESFPLTVTSAQKNPTAFYLCASSTSGYSSYEQYFGPGTRLTVT.

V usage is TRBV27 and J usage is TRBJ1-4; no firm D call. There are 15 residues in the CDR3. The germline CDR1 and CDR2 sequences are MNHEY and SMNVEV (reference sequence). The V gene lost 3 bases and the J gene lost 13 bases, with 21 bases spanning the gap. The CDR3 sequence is CASSLGWGGRAGLFF. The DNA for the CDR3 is TGTGCCAGCAGTTTGGGTTGGGGAGGGCGTGCCGGACTGTTTTTT.

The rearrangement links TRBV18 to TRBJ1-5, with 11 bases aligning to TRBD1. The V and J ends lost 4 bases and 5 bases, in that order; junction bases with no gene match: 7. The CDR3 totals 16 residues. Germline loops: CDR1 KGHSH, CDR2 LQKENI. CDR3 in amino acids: CASSHPDRGPDQPQHF. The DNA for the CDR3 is TGTGCCAGCTCACACCCGGACAGGGGGCCGGATCAGCCCCAGCATTTT. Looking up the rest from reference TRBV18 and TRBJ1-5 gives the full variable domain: NAGVMQNPRHLVRRRGQEARLRCSPMKGHSHVYWYRQLPEEGLKFMVYLQKENIIDESGMPKERFSAEFPKEGPSILRIQQVVRGDSAAYFCASSHPDRGPDQPQHFGDGTRLSIL.

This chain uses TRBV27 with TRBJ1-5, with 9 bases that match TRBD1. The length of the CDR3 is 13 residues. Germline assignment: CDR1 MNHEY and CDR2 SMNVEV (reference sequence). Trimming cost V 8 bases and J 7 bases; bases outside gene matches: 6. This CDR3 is CASGGQGTQPQHF. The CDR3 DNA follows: TGTGCCAGCGGGGGACAGGGAACCCAGCCCCAGCATTTT.

The CDR3 sequence: CASSWGENTEAFF. For the CDR3, the DNA is TGTGCCAGCAGTTGGGGGGAAAACACTGAAGCTTTCTTT. V and J are TRBV5-4 and TRBJ1-1; possibly TRBD1 for D (5 bases). Germline assignment: CDR1 SGHNT and CDR2 YYREEE (reference sequence). The CDR3 has 13 amino acids. Trimming removed 5 bases at V and 2 bases at J, with 10 bases between.